The 10 T cell receptor beta chains presented below share a single source sample, sequenced in a study of CD8 T cells in ankylosing spondylitis. TCRdb independently ran MiXCR on the 5' RACE reads; one entry per CDR3 protein. The sample shows approximately 350,000 distinct CDR3 sequences, approximately 14% of them seen only once. What was sequenced was blood, either unsorted or a sorted T cell fraction (not recorded which). These receptors were taken from a male donor with ankylosing spondylitis or in good health (not recorded which).

This clonotype appeared many times. V gene TRBV4-2 combines with J gene TRBJ1-3, with D unclear. The CDR3 has 15 amino acids. Germline lookup yields CDR1 LGHNA and CDR2 YNFKEQ. With 4 bases removed from V and 1 base from J, the gap between germline ends came to 11 bases. CDR3 amino acids: CASSPWTESGNTIYF. The CDR3 coding sequence is TGTGCCAGCAGCCCGTGGACCGAGTCTGGAAACACCATATATTTT.

This clonotype has a count of ten or more. The V call is TRBV12-3 or TRBV12-4, the J call TRBJ2-1; D may be TRBD2 (6 bases). The CDR3 is 14 amino acids. Trimming took 6 bases from V and 6 from J, leaving 15 bases between them. In nucleotides, the CDR3 is TGTGCCAGCAGCCCCAGCGGGTCCACCAATGAGCAGTTCTTC. Protein: CASSPSGSTNEQFF.

This clonotype occurred a few times. The chain joins TRBV7-9 to TRBJ2-5; D not certain. V was pared by 1 base and J by 5 bases, with 5 bases between. The CDR3 is 12 amino acids. The V gene's germline CDR1 is SEHNR and CDR2 FQNEAQ (reference sequence). The CDR3 coding sequence is TGTGCCAGCAGCTTAGAAATGGAGACCCAGTACTTC. Protein sequence: CASSLEMETQYF. The variable domain in full, with the rest retrieved from reference TRBV7-9 and TRBJ2-5, is DTGVSQNPRHKITKRGQNVTFRCDPISEHNRLYWYRQTLGQGPEFLTYFQNEAQLEKSRLLSDRFSAERPKGSFSTLEIQRTEQGDSAMYLCASSLEMETQYFGPGTRLLVL.

This rearrangement joins TRBV10-3 to TRBJ1-1; 8 bases are a match to TRBD1. There are 14 residues in the CDR3. Unmatched junction bases numbered 9, after V lost 5 bases and J lost 7 bases. Germline loops: CDR1 ENHRY, CDR2 SYGVKD. The CDR3 sequence: CAISSDRARGEAFF. The DNA for the CDR3 is TGTGCCATCAGTTCGGACAGGGCTCGGGGTGAAGCTTTCTTT.

The rearrangement uses TRBV5-1 and TRBJ2-3; D gene ambiguous. Trimming took 2 bases from V and 1 from J, leaving 8 bases between them. The CDR3 has 14 amino acids. The germline gives CDR1 SGHRS, CDR2 YFSETQ. The CDR3 reads CASSFPGGTDTQYF. The CDR3, as DNA: TGCGCCAGCAGCTTCCCGGGTGGCACAGATACGCAGTATTTT.

This clonotype was detected a few times. This chain joins TRBV7-2 and TRBJ2-7; tentatively, D is TRBD2 (6 bases). V lost 1 base to trimming and J lost 0 bases, with 10 bases between them. CDR1 is SGHTA, CDR2 FQGNSA, per germline. The CDR3 spans 15 residues. This CDR3 is CASSLELAASYEQYF. Here the CDR3 DNA reads TGTGCCAGCAGCTTAGAGTTAGCGGCCTCCTACGAGCAGTACTTC.

In this sample, this clonotype turned up a few times. The gene calls are TRBV20-1 and TRBJ2-1; 11 positions match TRBD2. CDR3 length: 15 residues. Germline loops: CDR1 DFQATT, CDR2 SNEGSKA (reference sequence). V lost 0 bases to trimming and J lost 2 bases; unmatched junction nucleotides: 0. CDR3 nucleotides: TGCAGTGCTAGAGAGACTAGCGGGACCTACAATGAGCAGTTCTTC. Amino acids: CSARETSGTYNEQFF.

This chain links TRBV3-1 with TRBJ2-2; 12 bases match TRBD2. Trimming took 1 base from V and 7 from J; bases not matched to a gene: 1. Per germline, CDR1 LGHDT and CDR2 YNNKEL (reference sequence). The CDR3 has 15 residues. The CDR3 reads CASSQVLAGGGELFF. DNA of the CDR3: TGTGCCAGCAGCCAAGTACTAGCGGGAGGCGGGGAGCTGTTTTTT.

The CDR3 protein is CASSRTVDSPLHF. CDR3 DNA: TGCGCCAGCAGCCGCACGGTGGATTCACCCCTCCACTTT. This chain links TRBV5-1 with TRBJ1-6; D gene unclear. Germline V lookup: CDR1 SGHRS, CDR2 YFSETQ. There are 13 residues in the CDR3. V gave up 4 bases and J gave up 8 bases, with 10 bases separating them.

This clonotype was seen a few times. This chain links TRBV7-8 with TRBJ2-1, with 7 bases fitting TRBD2. CDR1 and CDR2 from the germline V gene are SGHVS and FQNEAQ. The CDR3 spans 12 residues. V shed 5 bases and J 10 bases; nucleotides not matched to a gene: 5. The DNA of the CDR3 is TGTGCCAGCAGCCATCAGCGGGGCGAGCAGTTCTTC. This encodes CASSHQRGEQFF.